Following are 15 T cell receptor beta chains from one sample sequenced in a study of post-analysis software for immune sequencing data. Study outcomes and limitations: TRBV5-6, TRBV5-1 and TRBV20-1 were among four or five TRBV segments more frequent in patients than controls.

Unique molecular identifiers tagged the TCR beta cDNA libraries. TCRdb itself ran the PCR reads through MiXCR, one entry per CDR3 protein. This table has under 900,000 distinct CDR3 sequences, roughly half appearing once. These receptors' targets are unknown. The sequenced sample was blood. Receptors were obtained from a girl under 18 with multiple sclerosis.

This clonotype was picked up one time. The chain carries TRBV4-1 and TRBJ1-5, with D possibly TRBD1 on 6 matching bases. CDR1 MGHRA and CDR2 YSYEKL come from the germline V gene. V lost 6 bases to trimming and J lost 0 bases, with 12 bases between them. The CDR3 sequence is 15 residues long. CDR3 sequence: CASRIQQGSNQPQHF. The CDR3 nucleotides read TGCGCCAGCAGGATTCAACAGGGTAGCAATCAGCCCCAGCATTTT.

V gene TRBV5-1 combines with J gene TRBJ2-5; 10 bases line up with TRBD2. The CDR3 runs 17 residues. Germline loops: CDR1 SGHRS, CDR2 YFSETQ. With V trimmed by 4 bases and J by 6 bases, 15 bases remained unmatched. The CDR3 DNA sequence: TGCGCCAGCAGCCCGGGAGTACTAGCGGGGCATACCAAGACCCAGTACTTC. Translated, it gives CASSPGVLAGHTKTQYF.

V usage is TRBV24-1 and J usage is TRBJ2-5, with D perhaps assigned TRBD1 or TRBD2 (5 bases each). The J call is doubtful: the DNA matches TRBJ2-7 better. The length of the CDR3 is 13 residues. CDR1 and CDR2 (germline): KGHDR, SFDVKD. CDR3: CATSDEGSHEQYF. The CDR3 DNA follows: TGTGCCACCAGTGATGAGGGGAGCCACGAGCAGTACTTC.

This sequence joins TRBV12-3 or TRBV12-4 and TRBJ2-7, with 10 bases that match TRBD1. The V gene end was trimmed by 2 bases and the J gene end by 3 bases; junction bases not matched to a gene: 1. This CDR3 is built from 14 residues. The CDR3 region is CASSLWTGGYEQYF. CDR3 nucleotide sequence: TGTGCCAGCAGTTTATGGACAGGGGGCTACGAGCAGTACTTC.

CDR3 DNA sequence: TGCAGTGCTGGCCTGGAGGCCCAGCATTTT. The encoded protein is CSAGLEAQHF. The chain has TRBV20-1 and TRBJ1-5; no firm D call. Germline lookup yields CDR1 DFQATT and CDR2 SNEGSKA (reference sequence). V lost 5 bases and J 11 bases, leaving 10 bases between the germline ends. The CDR3 spans 10 residues.

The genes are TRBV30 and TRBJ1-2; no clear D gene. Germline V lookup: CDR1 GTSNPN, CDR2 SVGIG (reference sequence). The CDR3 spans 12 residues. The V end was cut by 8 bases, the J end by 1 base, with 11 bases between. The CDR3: CAATPDNYGYTF. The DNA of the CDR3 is TGTGCCGCCACCCCAGATAACTATGGCTACACCTTC.

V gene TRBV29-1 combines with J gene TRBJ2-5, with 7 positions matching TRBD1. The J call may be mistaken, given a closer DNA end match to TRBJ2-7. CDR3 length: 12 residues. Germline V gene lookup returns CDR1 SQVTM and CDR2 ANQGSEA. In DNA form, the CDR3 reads TGCAGCGTTGCGACAGGGTCGGGCGAGCAGTACTTC. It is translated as CSVATGSGEQYF.

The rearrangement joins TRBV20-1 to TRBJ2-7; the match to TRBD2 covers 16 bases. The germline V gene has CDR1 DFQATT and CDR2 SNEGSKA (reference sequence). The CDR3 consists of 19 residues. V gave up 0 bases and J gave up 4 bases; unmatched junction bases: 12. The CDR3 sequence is CSARDEKGLAGGLRYEQYF. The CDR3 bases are TGCAGTGCTAGAGATGAGAAGGGACTAGCGGGAGGGCTAAGGTACGAGCAGTACTTC.

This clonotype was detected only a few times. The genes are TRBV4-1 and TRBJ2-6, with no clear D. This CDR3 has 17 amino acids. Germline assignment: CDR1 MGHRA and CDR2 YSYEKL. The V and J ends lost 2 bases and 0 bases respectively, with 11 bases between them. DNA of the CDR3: TGCGCCAGCAGCCAAACAGAGTTGGTCTCTGGGGCCAACGTCCTGACTTTC. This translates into CASSQTELVSGANVLTF.

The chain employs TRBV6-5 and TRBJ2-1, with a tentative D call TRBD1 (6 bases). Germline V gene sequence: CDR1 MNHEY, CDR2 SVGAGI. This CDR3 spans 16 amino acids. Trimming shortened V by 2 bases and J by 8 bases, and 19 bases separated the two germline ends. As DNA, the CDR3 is TGTGCCAGCAGTTACGGGGGTCTAGGGGGTGGGTATGAGCAGTTCTTC. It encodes CASSYGGLGGGYEQFF.

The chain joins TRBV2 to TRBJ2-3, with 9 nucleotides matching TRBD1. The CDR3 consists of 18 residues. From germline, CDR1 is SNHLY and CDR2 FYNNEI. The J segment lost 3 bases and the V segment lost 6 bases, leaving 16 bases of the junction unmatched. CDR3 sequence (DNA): TGTGCCAGCAGACACCCGACGGACAGGGGCCCGGCGACAGATACGCAGTATTTT. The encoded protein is CASRHPTDRGPATDTQYF.

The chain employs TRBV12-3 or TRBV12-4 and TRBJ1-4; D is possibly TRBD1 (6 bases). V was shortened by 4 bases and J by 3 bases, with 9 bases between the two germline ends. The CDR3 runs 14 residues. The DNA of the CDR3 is TGTGCCAGCAGTTCGAGGGGGGCTAATGAAAAACTGTTTTTT. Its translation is CASSSRGANEKLFF.

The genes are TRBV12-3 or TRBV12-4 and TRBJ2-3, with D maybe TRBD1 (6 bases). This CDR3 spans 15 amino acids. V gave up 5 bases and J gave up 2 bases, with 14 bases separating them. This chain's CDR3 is CASSPDRIHTDTQYF. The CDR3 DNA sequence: TGTGCCAGCAGTCCCGACAGGATCCACACAGATACGCAGTATTTT.

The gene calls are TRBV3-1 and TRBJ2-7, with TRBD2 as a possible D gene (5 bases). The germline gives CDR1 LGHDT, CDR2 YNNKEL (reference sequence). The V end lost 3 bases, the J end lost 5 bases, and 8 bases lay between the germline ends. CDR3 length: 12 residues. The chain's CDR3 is CASSQDGDEQYF. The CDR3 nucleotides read TGTGCCAGCAGCCAGGACGGGGACGAGCAGTACTTC.

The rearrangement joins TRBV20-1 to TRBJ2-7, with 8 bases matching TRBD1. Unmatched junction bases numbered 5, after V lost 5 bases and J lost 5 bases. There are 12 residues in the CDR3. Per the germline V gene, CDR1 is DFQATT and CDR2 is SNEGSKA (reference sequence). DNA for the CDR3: TGCAGTGCTGCACCGGACAGGGACGAGCAGTACTTC. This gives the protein CSAAPDRDEQYF.